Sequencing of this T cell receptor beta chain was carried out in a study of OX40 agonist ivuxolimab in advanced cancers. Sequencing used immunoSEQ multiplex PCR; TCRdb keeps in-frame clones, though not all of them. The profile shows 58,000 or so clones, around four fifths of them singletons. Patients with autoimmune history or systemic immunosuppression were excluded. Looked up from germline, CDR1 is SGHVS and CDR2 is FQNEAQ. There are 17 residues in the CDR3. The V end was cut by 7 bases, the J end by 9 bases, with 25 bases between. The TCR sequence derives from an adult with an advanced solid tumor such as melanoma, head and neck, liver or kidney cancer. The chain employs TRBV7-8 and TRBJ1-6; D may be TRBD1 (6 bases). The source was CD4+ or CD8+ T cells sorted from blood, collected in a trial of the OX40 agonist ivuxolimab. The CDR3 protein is CASTLNSPSGDSSPLHF. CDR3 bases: TGTGCCAGCACCCTGAACTCCCCATCAGGGGATAGTTCACCCCTCCACTTT.